This T cell receptor beta chain was observed in a study of blood T cell repertoires in COVID-19. Turning to the study itself: Collection of acute and convalescent COVID-19 samples took place in the United States, Italy and Spain.

Only in-frame clones appear in the TCRdb table, and some are missing; sequencing was by immunoSEQ multiplex PCR. The table lists around 150,000 clones, roughly 80% of them singletons. The CDR3 totals 17 residues. The J segment lost 5 bases and the V segment lost 2 bases, leaving 10 bases of the junction unmatched. CDR1 SGHTA and CDR2 FQGNSA come from the germline V gene. The gene calls are TRBV7-2 and TRBJ2-5; 11 nucleotides line up with TRBD2. This sequence was found in a man aged 50 to 60 with acute or convalescent COVID-19. The specimen was peripheral blood. The CDR3 is CASSLYPSGGQGETQYF. The CDR3 DNA reads as TGTGCCAGCAGCTTATACCCTAGCGGGGGGCAGGGGGAGACCCAGTACTTC. Supplemented by reference TRBV7-2 and TRBJ2-5, the full variable domain reads GAGVSQSPSNKVTEKGKDVELRCDPISGHTALYWYRQSLGQGLEFLIYFQGNSAPDKSGLPSDRFSAERTGGSVSTLTIQRTQQEDSAVYLCASSLYPSGGQGETQYFGPGTRLLVL.